The 4 T cell receptor beta chains in this list originate from one sample, sequenced in a study of CD8+ T cells in alopecia areata. Treatment specified: oral pan-JAK inhibitor, 5-10 mg twice daily. Reverse transcribed after extraction, RNA yielded cDNA as the sequencing template. The assay was immunoSEQ multiplex PCR, and TCRdb's table has in-frame clones only and misses some. The sample records approximately 43,000 clones, roughly 65% being singletons. The sequenced sample was CD8+ T cells sorted from blood, obtained at week 4, from a patient treated with tofacitinib. The source is a human donor with alopecia areata.

This clone was seen a few times. The genes are TRBV19 and TRBJ1-1; D is unclear. The germline V and J ends were trimmed by 3 bases and 6 bases, with 14 bases remaining between them. Germline V gene lookup returns CDR1 LNHDA and CDR2 SQIVND (reference sequence). The CDR3 runs 14 residues. The CDR3: CASSISLIVPEAFF. The CDR3 DNA reads as TGTGCCAGTAGTATCTCCCTTATAGTTCCTGAAGCTTTCTTT. Complete variable domain (other parts from reference TRBV19 and TRBJ1-1): DGGITQSPKYLFRKEGQNVTLSCEQNLNHDAMYWYRQDPGQGLRLIYYSQIVNDFQKGDIAEGYSVSREKKESFPLTVTSAQKNPTAFYLCASSISLIVPEAFFGQGTRLTVV.

The rearrangement uses TRBV5-1 and TRBJ2-6; D call uncertain. The V and J ends lost 5 bases and 0 bases respectively, with 9 bases between them. Germline V gene lookup returns CDR1 SGHRS and CDR2 YFSETQ. The length of the CDR3 is 15 residues. The chain's CDR3 is CASSLDDSGANVLTF. The DNA of the CDR3 is TGCGCCAGCAGTCTTGATGACTCTGGGGCCAACGTCCTGACTTTC.

The genes are TRBV30 and TRBJ1-2; 8 nucleotides agree with TRBD1. V lost 3 bases to trimming and J lost 2 bases; unmatched junction nucleotides: 5. This CDR3 spans 14 amino acids. The germline V gene has CDR1 GTSNPN and CDR2 SVGIG (reference sequence). CDR3 sequence (DNA): TGTGCCTGGAGGGAGGACAGGGAGAACTATGGCTACACCTTC. Translating it yields CAWREDRENYGYTF.

This clone has just one count. This chain connects TRBV4-2 to TRBJ1-2; D is uncertain. Trimming took off 0 bases at V and 3 bases at J, with 2 bases between the two ends. Germline V CDR1 and CDR2: LGHNA, YNFKEQ. The CDR3 covers 12 residues. CDR3 region: CASSQEDYGYTF. The CDR3 DNA is TGTGCCAGCAGCCAAGAAGACTATGGCTACACCTTC.